The 19 T cell receptor beta chains below come from one sample, sequenced in a study of tumor and adjacent non-tumor tissue in lung cancer. TCRbeta libraries were built with three rounds of nested PCR, modified from ARM-PCR. TCRdb passed the multiplex PCR reads through MiXCR, listing each CDR3 protein once. The sample consists of about 48,000 distinct CDR3 sequences, around 60% of them appearing once. The template was RNA from unsorted bulk tissue. The normal lung tissue was taken more than 3 cm from the tumor edge. Sequencing used distant non-tumor lung tissue. Receptors were obtained from a woman in her 70s with non-small cell lung cancer.

The chain joins TRBV5-4 to TRBJ2-1; D remains ambiguous. CDR3 size: 11 residues. The V gene's germline CDR1 is SGHNT and CDR2 YYREEE (reference sequence). V was shortened by 8 bases and J by 9 bases, with 12 bases between the two germline ends. DNA of the CDR3: TGTGCCAGTAACTTGGTCAGTGAGCAGTTCTTC. Protein: CASNLVSEQFF.

This clonotype has a handful of counts. This sequence joins TRBV20-1 and TRBJ2-1, with 9 nucleotides matching TRBD1. V lost 6 bases to trimming and J lost 9 bases; unmatched junction nucleotides: 12. The CDR3 contains 14 residues. The germline gives CDR1 DFQATT, CDR2 SNEGSKA (reference sequence). Here the CDR3 DNA reads TGCAGTGCCACAGGGGGCGGGAGAACGGTTGAGCAGTTCTTC. Its translation is CSATGGGRTVEQFF.

Details on this clonotype: The germline gene is not matched at one end of the junction; a read error may be the cause. This sequence joins TRBV29-1 and TRBJ2-1; D possibly corresponds to TRBD2 (6 bases). The CDR3 loop spans 14 amino acids. From germline, CDR1 is SQVTM and CDR2 ANQGSEA. CDR3 nucleotide sequence: TGCAGCGTTCCCATGGCGGGATCCTACTATGAGCAGTTCTTC. Translating gives CSVPMAGSYYEQFF.

Regarding this clonotype: At one end the junction does not follow the germline gene, possibly because of a read error. This chain connects TRBV4-1 to TRBJ1-6, with unresolved D. Germline V lookup: CDR1 MGHRA, CDR2 YSYEKL. The length of the CDR3 is 13 residues. CDR3 residues: CASSQDRDSLLHF. The DNA for the CDR3 is TGTGCCAGCAGCCAAGACCGCGATTCACTCCTCCACTTT.

The chain uses TRBV5-1 and TRBJ2-1; D might be TRBD2 (5 bases). CDR3 size: 13 residues. V was cut by 1 base and J by 9 bases, with 11 bases left in between. Germline-derived CDR1 and CDR2 are SGHRS and YFSETQ. CDR3 protein: CASSLFRGSEQFF. The CDR3 region has the DNA TGCGCCAGCAGCTTGTTTAGAGGGAGTGAGCAGTTCTTC.

This clonotype was counted a few times. The V and J genes are TRBV4-1 and TRBJ1-1; perhaps TRBD1 as D (6 bases). The V end was cut by 10 bases, the J end by 1 base, with 16 bases between. The V gene's germline CDR1 is MGHRA and CDR2 YSYEKL. The CDR3 totals 14 residues. CDR3 amino acids: CANNYRTENTEAFF. For the CDR3, the DNA is TGCGCCAACAACTACCGGACAGAGAACACTGAAGCTTTCTTT.

In DNA, the CDR3 is TGTGCCAGCAGCCCCAATCAGGGACGGATCGCAACTAATGAAAAACTGTTTTTT. It codes for CASSPNQGRIATNEKLFF. V is TRBV28 and J is TRBJ1-4; the D gene is possibly TRBD1 (5 bases). The CDR3 consists of 18 residues. Per germline, CDR1 MDHEN and CDR2 SYDVKM. Trimming removed 6 bases from V and 0 bases from J, with 20 bases in between. Full variable domain (outside the CDR3, taken from reference TRBV28 and TRBJ1-4): DVKVTQSSRYLVKRTGEKVFLECVQDMDHENMFWYRQDPGLGLRLIYFSYDVKMKEKGDIPEGYSVSREKKERFSLILESASTNQTSMYLCASSPNQGRIATNEKLFFGSGTQLSVL.

As concerns this clonotype: An end of the junction does not agree with germline; a read error may underlie this. The V gene is TRBV4-1, the J gene TRBJ1-2; D gene uncertain. The germline V gene has CDR1 MGHRA and CDR2 YSYEKL. This CDR3 is 13 amino acids long. The CDR3 loop is CASSQKYTYGYTF. CDR3 DNA sequence: TGCGCCAGCAGCCAAAAGTACACCTATGGCTATACCTTC.

In its sample, this clonotype was seen many times. The CDR3 nucleotides are TGTGCCAGCAGCTCTGGACAGGTCTCCTACAATGAGCAGTTCTTC. Translating gives CASSSGQVSYNEQFF. This rearrangement joins TRBV5-5 to TRBJ2-1, with TRBD1 identical over 7 bases. Germline CDR1 SGHKS, CDR2 YYEKEE (reference sequence). With V trimmed by 3 bases and J by 0 bases, 3 bases remained unmatched. CDR3 length: 15 residues. The whole variable domain, filled in from reference TRBV5-5 and TRBJ2-1, reads DAGVTQSPTHLIKTRGQQVTLRCSPISGHKSVSWYQQVLGQGPQFIFQYYEKEERGRGNFPDRFSARQFPNYSSELNVNALLLGDSALYLCASSSGQVSYNEQFFGPGTRLTVL.

This clonotype was recorded only once. One end of the junction is discordant with germline, which a read error may explain. This chain uses TRBV11-2 with TRBJ2-1, with 10 bases lining up with TRBD2. CDR1 is SGHAT and CDR2 is FQNNGV in the germline V gene. The CDR3 sequence is 15 residues long. This CDR3 is CASSRTSGTSDEQFF. The CDR3, as DNA: TGCGCCAGCAGCAGGACATCCGGGACTAGCGATGAGCAGTTCTTC.

Of note for this clonotype: This could be a read error, since a much larger clone is one nucleotide away. V gene TRBV7-3 combines with J gene TRBJ2-2; D gene unclear. The CDR3 length is 11 residues. Looked up from germline, CDR1 is SGHTA and CDR2 is FQGTGA. CDR3 loop: CANSYSGELFF. In DNA, the CDR3 is TGTGCCAACAGCTATTCCGGGGAGCTGTTTTTT.

A word on this clonotype: One junction end does not reproduce the germline sequence, and a read error may be involved. The V and J genes are TRBV10-2 and TRBJ1-1, with unresolved D. Germline V gene sequence: CDR1 WSHSY, CDR2 SAAADI. The CDR3 totals 15 residues. CDR3 nucleotides: TGCGCCAGCAGTGAGTGGAGCACTCTGGATACTGAAGCTTACTTT. This codes for CASSEWSTLDTEAYF.

As to this clonotype: One end of the junction is discordant with germline, which a read error may explain. The chain uses TRBV5-1 and TRBJ1-1, with D hard to call. The V gene's germline CDR1 is SGHRS and CDR2 YFSETQ. The CDR3 totals 14 residues. CDR3 in amino acids: CANSLEWRDTEAFF. The CDR3 coding sequence is TGCGCCAACAGCTTGGAATGGAGGGACACTGAAGCTTTCTTT. The full variable domain, with the rest looked up from reference TRBV5-1 and TRBJ1-1, is KAGVTQTPRYLIKTRGQQVTLSCSPISGHRSVSWYQQTPGQGLQFLFEYFSETQRNKGNFPGRFSGRQFSNSRSEMNVSTLELGDSALYLCANSLEWRDTEAFFGQGTRLTVV.

As to this clonotype: No conserved phenylalanine or tryptophan ends this CDR3, so it is likely a read error. The V and J genes are TRBV12-3 or TRBV12-4 and TRBJ2-4; 10 bases line up with TRBD1. Losses at the gene ends were 5 bases for V and 1 base for J; bases not matched to a gene: 14. The CDR3 covers 19 residues. CDR3 protein: CASSHGQGDPLWAKNIQYL. The CDR3 DNA is TGTGCCAGCAGTCATGGACAGGGGGATCCCTTGTGGGCCAAAAACATTCAGTACTTA.

On this clonotype itself: The junction does not match germline at one end; this may be a read error. CDR3 nucleotide sequence: TGCGGCGTTGAAGGACATCCAATAACAGACTTGCATACGCAGTATTTT. Translating gives CGVEGHPITDLHTQYF. The gene calls are TRBV29-1 and TRBJ2-3, with D tentatively TRBD1 (5 bases). The CDR3 has 16 residues. The V gene's germline CDR1 is SQVTM and CDR2 ANQGSEA.

Regarding this clonotype: A much larger clone is a single base away; this may be a read error. The chain links TRBV4-1 to TRBJ2-7; 7 bases line up with TRBD1. The CDR3 runs to 16 residues. The germline V gene has CDR1 MGHRA and CDR2 YSYEKL. V trimming: 3 bases; J trimming: 3 bases; junction bases outside the gene matches: 11. CDR3 amino acids: CASSHGSGTAFYEQYF. The DNA for the CDR3 is TGCGCCAGCAGCCACGGCTCCGGGACAGCGTTCTACGAGCAGTACTTC.

On this clonotype: Likely a read error: the CDR3 ends without its conserved phenylalanine or tryptophan. The chain has TRBV4-2 and TRBJ2-3; D unresolved. The length of the CDR3 is 14 residues. Germline V gene lookup returns CDR1 LGHNA and CDR2 YNFKEQ. V lost 3 bases and J lost 1, with 8 bases in between. DNA of the CDR3: TGTGCCAGCAGCCAGTTGGCTCGCACAGATACGCAGTATTTA. This translates into CASSQLARTDTQYL.

V gene TRBV10-1 combines with J gene TRBJ2-7; a possible D gene is TRBD2 (5 bases). The length of the CDR3 is 16 residues. V gave up 4 bases and J gave up 7 bases, with 23 bases separating them. The V gene's germline CDR1 is WNHNN and CDR2 SYGVQD (reference sequence). CDR3: CASSVFPETNLPEQYF. The CDR3 DNA is TGCGCCAGCAGTGTCTTTCCCGAGACTAACCTCCCTGAGCAGTACTTC.

This clonotype was observed a few times. V and J are TRBV6-1 and TRBJ1-5; weak D call: TRBD1 (5 bases). V lost 3 bases and J lost 6, with 15 bases in between. Germline V gene sequence: CDR1 MNHNS, CDR2 SASEGT. The CDR3 totals 15 residues. The DNA of the CDR3 is TGTGCCAGCAGTGACGCAGCCAGGGTGAGTCAGCCCCAGCATTTT. Translation gives CASSDAARVSQPQHF.